What follows are 26 T cell receptor beta chains derived from one specimen sequenced in a study of early T cells in non-severe SARS-CoV-2 infection. TCRdb re-called the 5' RACE reads through MiXCR, storing one row per CDR3 protein. The data hold tens of thousands of distinct CDR3 sequences, with roughly 12% observed a single time. Source material: whole blood. All receptors come from an adult who was a healthcare worker with PCR-confirmed SARS-CoV-2 infection or an uninfected control (not recorded which).

In its sample, this clonotype was seen a few times. The chain is built from TRBV7-9 and TRBJ1-3; D ambiguous. Per the germline V gene, CDR1 is SEHNR and CDR2 is FQNEAQ (reference sequence). CDR3 length: 13 residues. V shed 3 bases and J shed 0 bases, with 3 bases lying between them. CDR3 sequence: CASSFDSGNTIYF. The CDR3 bases are TGTGCCAGCAGCTTTGACTCTGGAAACACCATATATTTT. Full variable domain (outside the CDR3, taken from reference TRBV7-9 and TRBJ1-3): DTGVSQNPRHKITKRGQNVTFRCDPISEHNRLYWYRQTLGQGPEFLTYFQNEAQLEKSRLLSDRFSAERPKGSFSTLEIQRTEQGDSAMYLCASSFDSGNTIYFGEGSWLTVV.

The J gene is TRBJ2-5, the V gene TRBV20-1; 13 nucleotides agree with TRBD2. The V gene's germline CDR1 is DFQATT and CDR2 SNEGSKA (reference sequence). The V gene end was trimmed by 1 base and the J gene end by 2 bases; junction bases not matched to a gene: 4. This CDR3 is built from 16 residues. CDR3 amino acids: CSARGEGLAGQETQYF. In DNA form, the CDR3 reads TGCAGTGCTAGAGGGGAGGGACTAGCGGGGCAAGAGACCCAGTACTTC.

Ten or more counts support this clonotype. The chain is built from TRBV18 and TRBJ1-5, with D possibly TRBD1 on 6 matching bases. The germline V gene has CDR1 KGHSH and CDR2 LQKENI. Deletions cut 4 bases from V and 0 bases from J, with 19 bases between. CDR3 length: 18 residues. CDR3: CASSLNQLDRYSNQPQHF. CDR3 DNA: TGTGCCAGCTCACTGAATCAACTCGACAGGTATAGCAATCAGCCCCAGCATTTT.

Only a few counts were recorded for this clonotype. The chain links TRBV6-6 to TRBJ1-5; possibly TRBD1 for D (6 bases). V was shortened by 10 bases and J by 3 bases, with 22 bases between the two germline ends. Germline CDR1 and CDR2: MNHNY and SVGAGI (reference sequence). The CDR3 consists of 16 residues. CDR3 coding DNA: TGTGCCACCCTCCCTCTGGGGACACCCTACAATCAGCCCCAGCATTTT. Its translation: CATLPLGTPYNQPQHF.

This clonotype was seen more than once but under ten times. The chain uses TRBV20-1 and TRBJ2-1; 11 bases fit TRBD2. J lost 9 bases, V lost 1 base, and 17 bases had no gene match. This CDR3 is 18 amino acids long. Germline V CDR1 and CDR2: DFQATT, SNEGSKA (reference sequence). In nucleotides, the CDR3 is TGCAGTGCTAGAGGCCCTAGCGGGAGGCTCCTACAATCTTTTGAGCAGTTCTTC. Amino acid sequence: CSARGPSGRLLQSFEQFF.

Of note for this clonotype: A read error may explain this, as a much larger clone is one base away. The rearrangement links TRBV7-9 to TRBJ1-6; 7 bases fit TRBD1. V shed 8 bases and J 7 bases; nucleotides not matched to a gene: 8. In germline, CDR1 is SEHNR, CDR2 FQNEAQ (reference sequence). CDR3 size: 14 residues. The CDR3 here is CASGPPGQNSPLHF. The CDR3, as DNA: TGTGCCAGCGGCCCCCCGGGACAGAATTCACCCCTCCACTTT.

This clonotype has just a few counts. The chain carries TRBV29-1 and TRBJ2-2; TRBD1 matches 8 bases. Germline-derived CDR1 and CDR2 are SQVTM and ANQGSEA. The CDR3 consists of 14 residues. J gave up 0 bases and V 7 bases, and 4 bases lay outside the gene matches. The chain's CDR3 is CSASGQANTGELFF. CDR3 nucleotides: TGCAGCGCCTCGGGACAGGCGAACACCGGGGAGCTGTTTTTT.

This clonotype was counted a few times. The chain carries TRBV29-1 and TRBJ2-1; no clear D. The CDR3 is 13 residues long. Germline CDR1 and CDR2: SQVTM and ANQGSEA. The ends were cut back, 6 bases at V and 6 bases at J, with 15 bases in the middle. The CDR3 loop is CSVDVPAGNEQFF. In DNA, the CDR3 is TGCAGCGTAGACGTCCCCGCCGGCAATGAGCAGTTCTTC.

Only a few counts were recorded for this clonotype. V gene TRBV29-1 combines with J gene TRBJ2-7, with a possible D match to TRBD2 (5 bases). Between the trimmed V and J ends, which lost 8 bases and 4 bases, there was a span of 18 bases. The germline V gene encodes CDR1 SQVTM and CDR2 ANQGSEA. The CDR3 covers 13 residues. CDR3 in amino acids: CSLGVWRKYEQYF. CDR3 DNA: TGCAGCCTCGGGGTTTGGAGAAAGTACGAGCAGTACTTC.

This clonotype was recorded at least ten times. V gene TRBV3-1 combines with J gene TRBJ2-7, with unresolved D. CDR3 length: 15 residues. Germline V gives CDR1 LGHDT, CDR2 YNNKEL (reference sequence). Deletions cut 0 bases from V and 3 bases from J, with 12 bases between. Here the CDR3 DNA reads TGTGCCAGCAGCCAAGATCCCGCAAGGGACTACGAGCAGTACTTC. Residues: CASSQDPARDYEQYF.

Turning to this clonotype: The junction differs from germline at one of its ends, possibly a read error. The rearrangement uses TRBV28 and TRBJ2-7; D gene uncertain. There are 12 residues in the CDR3. The V gene's germline CDR1 is MDHEN and CDR2 SYDVKM. CDR3 amino acids: CAGSLGALEQYF. DNA of the CDR3: TGTGCCGGCAGTCTCGGAGCCTTGGAGCAGTACTTC.

This chain joins TRBV7-3 and TRBJ2-3; D may be TRBD2 (5 bases). The V gene's germline CDR1 is SGHTA and CDR2 FQGTGA. The CDR3 spans 16 residues. The germline V and J ends were trimmed by 5 bases and 5 bases, with 20 bases remaining between them. CDR3 amino acids: CASSPHVASLGDTQYF. CDR3 bases: TGTGCCAGCAGCCCCCACGTGGCTAGCCTTGGAGATACGCAGTATTTT.

This clonotype was counted only a few times. The gene calls are TRBV7-6 and TRBJ2-1; TRBD2 matches at 8 bases. Germline V gives CDR1 SGHVS, CDR2 FNYEAQ. The CDR3 runs 15 residues. Trimming at V came to 5 bases and at J to 0 bases, leaving 3 bases not matched to a gene. CDR3 DNA: TGTGCCAGCAGCACCAGCGGGGGCTCCTACAATGAGCAGTTCTTC. The encoded protein is CASSTSGGSYNEQFF.

In this sample, this clonotype turned up many times. The V and J genes are TRBV12-3 or TRBV12-4 and TRBJ2-7; TRBD1 aligns across 7 bases. Trimming removed 5 bases from V and 1 base from J; junction bases left unmatched: 23. This CDR3 spans 20 amino acids. The CDR3 sequence: CASSIRTLRDSVFGSYEQYF. The CDR3 bases are TGTGCCAGCAGTATAAGGACACTCCGGGACAGCGTTTTCGGGTCCTACGAGCAGTACTTC.

The chain carries TRBV20-1 and TRBJ2-3, with D possibly TRBD1 on 6 matching bases. This CDR3 region has 15 residues. Per germline, CDR1 DFQATT and CDR2 SNEGSKA (reference sequence). Trimming pared 6 bases from V and 3 bases from J, leaving 19 bases between. The CDR3 sequence: CSASRDGDTTDTQYF. The CDR3 bases are TGCAGTGCGAGTCGTGACGGGGACACGACAGATACGCAGTATTTT.

The rearrangement uses TRBV30 and TRBJ1-1, with D possibly TRBD1 on 5 matching bases. The CDR3 covers 13 residues. From germline, CDR1 is GTSNPN and CDR2 SVGIG (reference sequence). The V gene lost 7 bases and the J gene lost 10 bases, with 22 bases spanning the gap. CDR3 amino acids: CAFQSGVLTRAFF. DNA for the CDR3: TGTGCCTTCCAATCGGGGGTTTTAACCAGAGCTTTCTTT.

This clonotype was seen at least ten times. CDR3 coding DNA: TGTGCCAGCAGCTACCCCGGCGGCACTGAAGCTTTCTTT. The encoded protein is CASSYPGGTEAFF. The rearrangement uses TRBV7-9 and TRBJ1-1; D gene ambiguous. Germline-derived CDR1 and CDR2 are SEHNR and FQNEAQ (reference sequence). The V gene lost 4 bases and the J gene lost 4 bases, with 10 bases spanning the gap. CDR3 length: 13 amino acids.

The table lists this clonotype with many counts. The rearrangement links TRBV13 to TRBJ1-2; 10 positions match TRBD1. Germline CDR1 is PRHDT and CDR2 is FYEKMQ (reference sequence). This CDR3 region has 16 residues. V dropped 4 bases and J dropped 5; count of bases not matched to a gene: 10. The CDR3, as DNA: TGTGCCAGCAGCTCACGACAGGGGGCGTTAGGGTATGGCTACACCTTC. Amino acid sequence: CASSSRQGALGYGYTF. Full variable domain (outside the CDR3, taken from reference TRBV13 and TRBJ1-2): AAGVIQSPRHLIKEKRETATLKCYPIPRHDTVYWYQQGPGQDPQFLISFYEKMQSDKGSIPDRFSAQQFSDYHSELNMSSLELGDSALYFCASSSRQGALGYGYTFGSGTRLTVV.

This clonotype turned up a few times. The V call is TRBV20-1, the J call TRBJ2-7; 10 positions agree with TRBD1. CDR1 and CDR2 (germline): DFQATT, SNEGSKA (reference sequence). V lost 0 bases, J lost 3 bases, and 5 bases stayed unmatched. This CDR3 contains 15 residues. CDR3 sequence reads: CSARDRTGGFYEQYF. For the CDR3, the DNA is TGCAGTGCTAGAGATCGGACAGGGGGATTCTACGAGCAGTACTTC.

This clonotype has a count of ten or more. The chain recombines TRBV4-1 with TRBJ2-1; D ambiguous. This CDR3 contains 14 residues. The ends were cut back, 4 bases at V and 6 bases at J, with 13 bases in the middle. Germline V gene lookup returns CDR1 MGHRA and CDR2 YSYEKL. CDR3 bases: TGCGCCAGCAGCCCCCCCTCCTTGGGCAATGAGCAGTTCTTC. Translating gives CASSPPSLGNEQFF.

The rearrangement links TRBV18 to TRBJ2-7; 7 bases are shared with TRBD1. V was clipped by 2 bases and J by 0 bases; unmatched bases: 7. The germline CDR1 and CDR2 sequences are KGHSH and LQKENI. This CDR3 comprises 16 residues. The CDR3 protein is CASSPNPTGSSYEQYF. The CDR3 nucleotides are TGTGCCAGCTCACCAAACCCGACAGGGAGCTCCTACGAGCAGTACTTC. The whole variable domain, remainder taken from reference TRBV18 and TRBJ2-7, is NAGVMQNPRHLVRRRGQEARLRCSPMKGHSHVYWYRQLPEEGLKFMVYLQKENIIDESGMPKERFSAEFPKEGPSILRIQQVVRGDSAAYFCASSPNPTGSSYEQYFGPGTRLTVT.

This clonotype came up a few times. J is TRBJ2-3 and V is TRBV7-6, with D unresolved. This CDR3 contains 13 residues. Per germline, CDR1 SGHVS and CDR2 FNYEAQ. V was pared by 3 bases and J by 4 bases, with 8 bases between. This CDR3 reads CASSFRAADTQYF. The CDR3 DNA sequence: TGTGCCAGCAGCTTCCGGGCGGCAGATACGCAGTATTTT.

This clonotype was seen at least ten times. The chain uses TRBV3-1 and TRBJ2-7, with D hard to call. V was shortened by 4 bases and J by 3 bases, with 7 bases between the two germline ends. The CDR3 has 12 amino acids. Germline V CDR1 and CDR2: LGHDT, YNNKEL (reference sequence). DNA of the CDR3: TGTGCCAGCAGCCGATTAAACTACGAGCAGTACTTC. It yields the protein CASSRLNYEQYF.

The chain carries TRBV6-5 and TRBJ2-7, with D possibly matching TRBD1 (6 bases). V shed 4 bases and J shed 2 bases, with 15 bases lying between them. The CDR3 runs to 15 residues. CDR1 and CDR2 (germline): MNHEY, SVGAGI. The CDR3 is CASSSQWTEAYEQYF. The DNA for the CDR3 is TGTGCCAGCAGTTCCCAGTGGACAGAAGCCTACGAGCAGTACTTC.

The chain is built from TRBV24-1 and TRBJ2-1, with 10 nucleotides matching TRBD1. CDR1 and CDR2 (germline): KGHDR, SFDVKD. V trimming: 7 bases; J trimming: 8 bases; junction bases outside the gene matches: 4. This CDR3 has 13 amino acids. In DNA, the CDR3 is TGTGCCACCAGCGAGACAGGGGGCTATGAGCAGTTCTTC. It translates to CATSETGGYEQFF.

V is TRBV3-1 and J is TRBJ2-7, with D perhaps matching TRBD1 (5 bases). Trimming took off 1 base at V and 0 bases at J, with 10 bases between the two ends. The CDR3 length is 15 residues. Per the germline V gene, CDR1 is LGHDT and CDR2 is YNNKEL (reference sequence). The CDR3 DNA reads as TGTGCCAGCAGCCAAGCGCAGGGATACTCCTACGAGCAGTACTTC. Amino acid sequence: CASSQAQGYSYEQYF.